This T cell receptor beta chain was sequenced during a study of Graves' ophthalmopathy and Graves' hyperthyroidism. This clonotype was counted only a few times. Its antigen remains unknown. Points from the study as a whole: Appearing in blood as well were most expanded thyroid clonotypes above 0.001 frequency.

Amplified material comprised TCR beta CDR3 regions derived from RNA transcripts. HTBI-primed first-round RT-PCR preceded second-round multiplex PCR. TCRdb reprocessed the multiplex PCR reads with MiXCR, giving one entry per CDR3 protein. The sample holds around 1.1 million distinct CDR3 sequences; approximately 35% are singletons and the top ten take over 8.5%. The CDR3 length is 14 residues. Trimming shortened V by 3 bases and J by 5 bases, and 13 bases separated the two germline ends. Germline V gene lookup returns CDR1 MNHEY and CDR2 SMNVEV (reference sequence). This rearrangement joins TRBV27 to TRBJ1-1, with D perhaps matching TRBD1 (5 bases). This clonotype was sampled from an adult man with Graves' hyperthyroidism. The sequenced sample was peripheral blood or thyroid tissue (not recorded which). CDR3 in DNA: TGTGCCAGCAGTTTGGTGGGGGGTTTAACTGAAGCTTTCTTT. This codes for CASSLVGGLTEAFF.